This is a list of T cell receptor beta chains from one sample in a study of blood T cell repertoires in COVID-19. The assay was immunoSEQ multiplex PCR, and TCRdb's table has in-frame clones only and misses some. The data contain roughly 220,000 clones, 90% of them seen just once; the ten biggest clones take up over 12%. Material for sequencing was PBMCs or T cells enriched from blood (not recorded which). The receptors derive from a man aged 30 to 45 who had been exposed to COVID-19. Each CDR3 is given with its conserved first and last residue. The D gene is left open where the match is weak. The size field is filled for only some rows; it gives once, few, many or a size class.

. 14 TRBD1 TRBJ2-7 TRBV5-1 TGCGCCAGCAGCTTGACAGGGGGCTTGTACGAGCAGTACTTC CASSLTGGLYEQYF
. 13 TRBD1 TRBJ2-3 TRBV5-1 TGCGCCAGCAGCTCTCTTACAGGGGAAACGCAGTATTTT CASSSLTGETQYF
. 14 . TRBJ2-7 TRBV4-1 TGCGCCAGCAGCCAAGAGGGACACACCTACGAGCAGTACTTC CASSQEGHTYEQYF
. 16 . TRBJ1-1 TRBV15 TGTGCCACCAGCAGGCCCCGGGGTGAACGGAACACTGAAGCTTTCTTT CATSRPRGERNTEAFF
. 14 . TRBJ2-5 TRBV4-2 TGTGCCAGCAGCCAAGACAGGTTTCAAGAGACCCAGTACTTC CASSQDRFQETQYF
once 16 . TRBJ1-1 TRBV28 TGTGCCAGCAGAAGTTACCCCGGGGGTCTGGACACTGAAGCTTTCTTT CASRSYPGGLDTEAFF
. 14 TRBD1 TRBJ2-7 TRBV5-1 TGCGCCAGCACCCCGGGACAGCAAACCTACGAGCAGTACTTC CASTPGQQTYEQYF
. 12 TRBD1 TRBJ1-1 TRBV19 TGTGCCAGTAGTCATCGGGACAGTGAAGCTTTCTTT CASSHRDSEAFF
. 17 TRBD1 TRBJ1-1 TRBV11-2 TGTGCCAGCAGCTTTCCCTCAACAGGGGGCATGAACACTGAAGCTTTCTTT CASSFPSTGGMNTEAFF
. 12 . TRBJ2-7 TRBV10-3 TGTGCCATCAGTGATAATGCCTACGAGCAGTACTTC CAISDNAYEQYF
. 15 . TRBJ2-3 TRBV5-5 TGTGCCAGCAGCCTGGGGCAGTTGAGCACAGATACGCAGTATTTT CASSLGQLSTDTQYF
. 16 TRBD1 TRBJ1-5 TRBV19 TGTGCCAGTAGTCCCCAGGGGGCGCGGAGCAATCAGCCCCAGCATTTT CASSPQGARSNQPQHF
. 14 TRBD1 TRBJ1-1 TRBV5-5 TGTGCCAGCAGCTTCGACAGGGAGAACACTGAAGCTTTCTTT CASSFDRENTEAFF
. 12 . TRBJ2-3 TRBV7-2 TGTGCCAGCAGCTTTATAAGGGAGACGCAGTATTTT CASSFIRETQYF
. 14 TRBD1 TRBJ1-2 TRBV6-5 TGTGCCAGCATCGCCGGACAGGGGGGTGGTGGCTACACCTTC CASIAGQGGGGYTF
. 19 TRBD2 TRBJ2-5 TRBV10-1 TGCTCCCAGCAATCCTTTCTCAGGGGACTAGCGGGGGGGCCGGAGACCCAGTACTTC CSQQSFLRGLAGGPETQYF
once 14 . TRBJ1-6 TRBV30 TGTGCCTCCCGATCGGGAACCTATAATTCACCCCTCCACTTT CASRSGTYNSPLHF
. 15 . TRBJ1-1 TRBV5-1 TGCGCCAGCAGCGCCCAAGCGGGCCGTAACACTGAAGCTTTCTTT CASSAQAGRNTEAFF
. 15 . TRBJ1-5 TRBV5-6 TGTGCCAGCAGCCGCGAACCGGGGAGCAATCAGCCCCAGCATTTT CASSREPGSNQPQHF
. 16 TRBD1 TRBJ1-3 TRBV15 TGTGCCACCAGCAGGGAGACAGGGGGCCTTGGAAACACCATATATTTT CATSRETGGLGNTIYF
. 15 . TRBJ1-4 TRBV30 TGTGCCTGGAGTGTACTGGGCAGAACAGGTGAAAAACTGTTTTTT CAWSVLGRTGEKLFF
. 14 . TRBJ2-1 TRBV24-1 TGTGCCACCAGTCTGGGGGCCCCCTACAATGAGCAGTTCTTC CATSLGAPYNEQFF
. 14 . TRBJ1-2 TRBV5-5 TGTGCCAGCAGCTTGGGACAGGCTGACTATGGCTACACCTTC CASSLGQADYGYTF
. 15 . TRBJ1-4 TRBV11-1 TGTGCCAGCAGCTTAGCAACAGGGTTCGGTGAAAAACTGTTTTTT CASSLATGFGEKLFF